This entry is about one TCR delta chain. This clone's antigen is unknown. The sample holds no much larger clone one base away, and base qualities are not on file. The library relied on multiplex PCR. A 32-plex assay with primers for all 8 TRDV and 4 TRDJ genes covering the CDR3 was used to amplify genomic DNA. A 12-nucleotide UMI was attached over around 3 barcoding PCR cycles, and a second PCR was then run with Illumina adapter primers. AMPure XP beads were used for library purification, and library quality was checked on a Fragment Analyzer with the HS NGS Fragment kit. The sequencing was run with an Illumina MiniSeq mid-output kit, including about 20% PhiX, and 150 cycles of paired-end reads. The original pipeline was this. MIGEC version 1.2.9 was used to process the reads, grouping reads by UMI and building error-corrected consensus sequences. Post-processing used modified VDJtools version 1.2.1 scripts and the tcR R package. TCRdb recomputed clones from the public reads with CATT; identical DNA rows were then combined. None of the V and J calls come from the authors' own analysis; TCRdb made them. The sample has 600 to 750 delta-chain clones on record, approximately 16% of them singletons. 80% to 85% of the sample rests with the top ten.

These data are taken from a study of DNA immune sequencing with unique molecular identifiers (dated by TCRdb to 2019 to 2021). Study-level background: gammadelta T cells were enriched from buffy coats using immunomagnetic cell separation, and their genomic DNA was sequenced. For the enriched versus non-enriched comparison, about 100 ng enriched gammadelta T-cell DNA and roughly 1,000 ng non-enriched PBMC DNA were sequenced. Validation of the method was performed on synthetic reference molecules and on blood samples from healthy individuals. An ultrasensitive DNA-based TRD repertoire sequencing method using PCR-introduced unique molecular identifiers was developed and validated in the study. Healthy individuals were used as donors, and sorted peripheral blood gammadelta T cells were profiled from about 10 of these donors. gammadelta T cells were enriched from PBMC of 10 healthy individuals by fluorescence-activated cell sorting. What the work shows at the level of the full study, not this receptor alone: Novel TRD sequences not targeted by the primers cannot be detected by the primer-based approach. Among clonotypes in healthy donors, the most frequent TRD rearrangement was TRDV2 paired with TRDJ1. Variation in TRD repertoire diversity was observed between healthy donors, with several donors found to be highly oligoclonal, in that the top 5 clonotypes exceeded half of productive molecules.

Its CDR3 holds 15 amino acids, cysteine through phenylalanine. The only DNA kept is the CDR3, 45 bases in frame from the first base. The junction carries 16 bases between V and J, which are trimmed by 3 bases and 3 bases respectively. Based on the germline V gene, the CDR1 and CDR2 sequences are GEAIGNYY and EKD. Here the chain combines TRDV2 and TRDJ1; confidence is insufficient to name the D gene. The sequence derives from a human donor in good health. Sequencing used gamma-delta T cells from PBMCs. The CDR3: CACDGLQELADKLIF. The DNA sequence follows: TGTGCCTGTGACGGGTTGCAAGAGTTGGCCGATAAACTCATCTTT.